These T cell receptor beta chains were read from a single sample in a study of blood T cell repertoires in COVID-19. Assay used: immunoSEQ multiplex PCR; TCRdb lists only in-frame clones, some missing. The table shows roughly 180,000 clones, with approximately 89% occurring only once. Source material: peripheral blood. Receptor source: a woman aged 55-69 years with acute or convalescent COVID-19. Both conserved end residues are part of each CDR3. Each record gives: clone size, V gene, D gene, J gene, CDR3 DNA, CDR3 protein. The D gene is left open where the match is weak. Rows give clone size only sometimes, using once, few, many, or a class for an expanded clone.

>once|TRBV5-6|-|TRBJ1-2
TGTGCCAGCAGCCCGCTAGACGCTCTCTATGGCTACACCTTC
CASSPLDALYGYTF
>-|TRBV2|TRBD1|TRBJ1-5
TGTGCCAGCAGGGACAGGCTTAGCAATCAGCCCCAGCATTTT
CASRDRLSNQPQHF
>-|TRBV4-1|-|TRBJ1-5
TGCGCCAGCAGCCCTACCGGGGAACGAGCGGGCAATCAGCCCCAGCATTTT
CASSPTGERAGNQPQHF
>-|TRBV5-1|TRBD1|TRBJ2-3
TGCGCCAGCACCCGGGACAGGAGCACAGATACGCAGTATTTT
CASTRDRSTDTQYF
>-|TRBV3-1/TRBV3-2|-|TRBJ2-5
TGTGCCAGCAGCCTTAGGGACTCGGGGCGGGAGACCCAGTACTTC
CASSLRDSGRETQYF
>-|TRBV12-5|-|TRBJ1-5
TGTGCTAGTGGTTTGACAGACAATCAGCCCCAGCATTTT
CASGLTDNQPQHF
>-|TRBV28|TRBD1|TRBJ1-4
TGTGCCAGCAGCCCCTCAGCGGGACAGGGGGCCCGAAAACTGTTTTTT
CASSPSAGQGARKLFF
>-|TRBV2|TRBD1|TRBJ1-3
TGTGCCAGCCAGGGGGGCGGAAACACCATATATTTT
CASQGGGNTIYF
>-|TRBV5-1|-|TRBJ2-1
-
CASSFGSGSDEQFF
>-|TRBV9|-|TRBJ1-1
TGTGCCAGCAGCGTAGCTAGTCAGGGCTTAGCTTTCTTT
CASSVASQGLAFF
>-|TRBV9|TRBD1|TRBJ2-1
TGTGCCAGCAGCTCGGGACAGTACTACAATGAGCAGTTCTTC
CASSSGQYYNEQFF
>-|TRBV18|-|TRBJ2-2
TGTGCCAGCTCACGGAGACAGGCCGGGGAGCTGTTTTTT
CASSRRQAGELFF
>-|TRBV2|TRBD1|TRBJ1-2
TGTGCCAGCAGTCCGGACAGGGAATTGTCGGGCTACACCTTC
CASSPDRELSGYTF
>-|TRBV11-3|-|TRBJ2-5
TGTGCCAGCAGCTTGAGGGGCGGGGAGGCCCAGTACTTC
CASSLRGGEAQYF
>-|TRBV19|-|TRBJ2-1
TGTGCCAGTAGTGGCGGTAGTAGCTCCTACAATGAGCAGTTCTTC
CASSGGSSSYNEQFF
>-|TRBV28|TRBD1|TRBJ1-2
TGTGCCAGCAGTACAAGCCCGACAGGGGGGTATGGCTACACCTTC
CASSTSPTGGYGYTF
>-|TRBV7-9|TRBD1|TRBJ1-1
TGTGCCAGCAGCTTATCCGGACAGGGGAGCGCTTTCTTT
CASSLSGQGSAFF
>-|TRBV6-5|-|TRBJ1-5
TGTGCCAGCAGTTACTCGCGGGATCAGCCCCAGCATTTT
CASSYSRDQPQHF
>-|TRBV5-1|TRBD1|TRBJ2-2
TGCGCCAGCAGCCTTGGACAGGGTATAGGAAACACCGGGGAGCTGTTTTTT
CASSLGQGIGNTGELFF
>once|TRBV18|-|TRBJ1-3
TGTGCCAGCTCAACCGACAGGAGCCACGGAAACACCATATATTTT
CASSTDRSHGNTIYF
>-|TRBV19|-|TRBJ1-6
TGTGCCAGTAGTATAGCCAGCTCCTATAATTCACCCCTCCACTTT
CASSIASSYNSPLHF
>-|TRBV28|-|TRBJ1-1
TGTGCCAGCAGTTTTCTCAGGCGCACTGAAGCTTTCTTT
CASSFLRRTEAFF
>-|TRBV7-2|-|TRBJ2-1
TGTGCCAGCAGCCCCGGGAACTACAATGAGCAGTTCTTC
CASSPGNYNEQFF
>once|TRBV28|-|TRBJ1-1
TGTGCCAGCAGTTTCGGGGGGCGTACTGAAGCTTTCTTT
CASSFGGRTEAFF
>-|TRBV14|TRBD2|TRBJ2-5
TGTGCCAGCAGCCAAGGCGTGGGGGGCAGCGGGAGTGGAAAGACCCAGTACTTC
CASSQGVGGSGSGKTQYF
>once|TRBV4-1|-|TRBJ1-2
TGCGCCAGCAGCCAAGATCCAGGGGCGGACTATGGCTACACCTTC
CASSQDPGADYGYTF
>medium-sized|TRBV27|TRBD2|TRBJ2-1
TGTGCCAGCAGTTTATTGGCGGGAGCCCACAATGAGCAGTTCTTC
CASSLLAGAHNEQFF
>-|TRBV2|TRBD1|TRBJ2-7
TGTGCCAGCAGAACCGGGACAGGGTCATACGAGCAGTACTTC
CASRTGTGSYEQYF
>-|TRBV5-8|TRBD1|TRBJ2-5
TGTGCCAGCAGCCCCGGGACAGGGAAAGAGACCCAGTACTTC
CASSPGTGKETQYF
>-|TRBV6-1|-|TRBJ2-1
TGTGCCAGCAGTGAGTTACTCCGGGGGCAGTTCTTC
CASSELLRGQFF
>few|TRBV2|TRBD1|TRBJ2-5
TGTGCCAGCAGTGACAGGACAGGGGAGAAGACCCAGTACTTC
CASSDRTGEKTQYF
>few|TRBV7-2|TRBD1|TRBJ2-2
TGTGCCAGCAGCTTATGGGGGACAGGGACCACCGGGGAGCTGTTTTTT
CASSLWGTGTTGELFF
>-|TRBV30|-|TRBJ1-2
TGTGCCTGGAACAGCCAGCATAACTATGGCTACACCTTC
CAWNSQHNYGYTF
>-|TRBV9|TRBD1|TRBJ2-6
TGTGCCAGCAGCCCTCGGCAGGGGGCTGCTGGGGCCAACGTCCTGACTTTC
CASSPRQGAAGANVLTF
>-|TRBV9|TRBD1|TRBJ1-2
TGTGCCAGCAGCTCAACCGGGACAGGGTCCGTCGGCTACACCTTC
CASSSTGTGSVGYTF
>-|TRBV5-1|-|TRBJ1-4
TGCGCCAGCAGTGGGAACAGGAACCAAAATGAAAAACTGTTTTTT
CASSGNRNQNEKLFF
>-|TRBV2|-|TRBJ2-5
TGTGCCAGAAGAGGGGACTCACAAGAGACCCAGTACTTC
CARRGDSQETQYF
>-|TRBV18|-|TRBJ1-2
TGTGCCAGCTCACCACCTAGGACTTCCAACTATGGCTACACCTTC
CASSPPRTSNYGYTF
>few|TRBV3-1/TRBV3-2|TRBD2|TRBJ2-3
TGTGCCAGCAGCTATGGACTAGCCACAGATACGCAGTATTTT
CASSYGLATDTQYF
>-|TRBV6-6|TRBD1|TRBJ2-3
TGTGCCAGCAGTCGGGACAGGGTTGCGGATACGCAGTATTTT
CASSRDRVADTQYF
>-|TRBV9|-|TRBJ1-6
TGTGCCAGCTCCCGGGGGAGCTCCTATAATTCACCCCTCCACTTT
CASSRGSSYNSPLHF
>-|TRBV9|-|TRBJ2-2
TGTGCCAGCAGCGTAGGACACCTCGCGAACACCGGGGAGCTGTTTTTT
CASSVGHLANTGELFF
>-|TRBV28|TRBD1|TRBJ2-7
TGTGCCAGTCAGACAGGGGTCGGCGAGCAGTACTTC
CASQTGVGEQYF
>-|TRBV29-1|TRBD1|TRBJ1-2
TGCAGCGTCCAGACAGGGACCAGTCAAGGCTACACCTTC
CSVQTGTSQGYTF
>-|TRBV6-5|-|TRBJ1-1
TGTGCCAGCACCGCGTCAGGGAACACTGAAGCTTTCTTT
CASTASGNTEAFF
>once|TRBV19|TRBD1|TRBJ1-3
TGTGCCAGTAGTAGACTTCCGACAGGGAGCTCTGGAAACACCATATATTTT
CASSRLPTGSSGNTIYF